Listed below are T cell receptor beta chains from one sample, sequenced in a study of shared clonotypes between healthy human individuals. Assay used: immunoSEQ multiplex PCR; TCRdb lists only in-frame clones, some missing. The sample contains 2 million to 2.5 million clones, just over 90% of which appear only once. Sequences were obtained from naive CD4+ T cells from PBMCs. The receptor source for this set is a man aged 18 to 35 in good health. Some clones in this sample may be carry-over from other donors' samples. CDR3s include the opening cysteine and the closing phenylalanine or tryptophan. A D gene is named only where the DNA matches it firmly. Clone sizes are given selectively: once, few, many, or a class where the clone is expanded.

CDR3 length: 15; V gene: TRBV27; J gene: TRBJ2-5; clone size: .; D gene: TRBD1; CDR3 protein: CASSLGQAPGETQYF; CDR3 DNA: TGTGCCAGCAGTTTAGGACAGGCCCCTGGGGAGACCCAGTACTTC
CDR3 length: 16; V gene: TRBV9; J gene: TRBJ2-3; clone size: .; D gene: .; CDR3 protein: CASSVDGMGGTDTQYF; CDR3 DNA: TGTGCCAGCAGCGTAGACGGGATGGGGGGCACAGATACGCAGTATTTT
CDR3 length: 14; V gene: TRBV19; J gene: TRBJ1-5; clone size: .; D gene: .; CDR3 protein: CASNSGSRNQPQHF; CDR3 DNA: TGTGCCAGTAATTCGGGGTCGCGCAATCAGCCCCAGCATTTT
CDR3 length: 16; V gene: TRBV13; J gene: TRBJ1-2; clone size: few; D gene: TRBD1; CDR3 protein: CASSFYGQGPSYGYTF; CDR3 DNA: TGTGCCAGCAGCTTTTACGGACAGGGGCCTTCCTATGGCTACACCTTC
CDR3 length: 16; V gene: TRBV4-2; J gene: TRBJ1-1; clone size: .; D gene: .; CDR3 protein: CASSQERPGGSTEAFF; CDR3 DNA: TGTGCCAGCAGCCAAGAACGGCCCGGAGGGAGCACTGAAGCTTTCTTT
CDR3 length: 11; V gene: TRBV30; J gene: TRBJ2-7; clone size: .; D gene: TRBD2; CDR3 protein: CAWSPSGKQYF; CDR3 DNA: TGTGCCTGGAGTCCTAGCGGGAAGCAGTACTTC
CDR3 length: 16; V gene: TRBV7-9; J gene: TRBJ2-3; clone size: .; D gene: TRBD2; CDR3 protein: CASSSPLGGIRSTQYF; CDR3 DNA: TGTGCCAGCAGCTCCCCCCTGGGGGGGATAAGGAGTACGCAGTATTTT
CDR3 length: 15; V gene: TRBV28; J gene: TRBJ2-4; clone size: .; D gene: .; CDR3 protein: CASNLGGLGKNIQYF; CDR3 DNA: TGTGCCAGCAACCTCGGGGGACTGGGCAAAAACATTCAGTACTTC
CDR3 length: 14; V gene: TRBV5-1; J gene: TRBJ1-2; clone size: .; D gene: .; CDR3 protein: CASGPQGAGYGYTF; CDR3 DNA: TGCGCCAGCGGACCACAGGGTGCGGGATATGGCTACACCTTC
CDR3 length: 15; V gene: TRBV9; J gene: TRBJ1-5; clone size: .; D gene: .; CDR3 protein: CASSFGPGGDQPQHF; CDR3 DNA: TGTGCCAGCAGCTTCGGACCCGGGGGGGATCAGCCCCAGCATTTT
CDR3 length: 16; V gene: TRBV7-2; J gene: TRBJ2-7; clone size: .; D gene: TRBD2; CDR3 protein: CASSSLTSGSYYEQYF; CDR3 DNA: TGTGCCAGCAGCTCATTGACTAGCGGGAGTTACTACGAGCAGTACTTC
CDR3 length: 16; V gene: TRBV7-6; J gene: TRBJ2-2; clone size: .; D gene: .; CDR3 protein: CASSLNGGGITGELFF; CDR3 DNA: TGTGCCAGCAGCTTAAATGGGGGCGGGATCACCGGGGAGCTGTTTTTT
CDR3 length: 19; V gene: TRBV7-2; J gene: TRBJ1-3; clone size: .; D gene: .; CDR3 protein: CASSLARVRAAFSGNTIYF; CDR3 DNA: TGTGCCAGCAGCTTAGCCCGGGTCCGTGCGGCGTTCTCTGGAAACACCATATATTTT
CDR3 length: 14; V gene: TRBV29-1; J gene: TRBJ2-2; clone size: .; D gene: .; CDR3 protein: CSAGGTPNTGELFF; CDR3 DNA: TGCAGCGCCGGAGGGACACCAAACACCGGGGAGCTGTTTTTT
CDR3 length: 13; V gene: TRBV6-4; J gene: TRBJ1-1; clone size: .; D gene: TRBD1; CDR3 protein: CASSVNRGGEAFF; CDR3 DNA: TGTGCCAGCAGTGTCAACAGGGGGGGTGAAGCTTTCTTT
CDR3 length: 14; V gene: TRBV25-1; J gene: TRBJ1-2; clone size: once; D gene: TRBD1; CDR3 protein: CASRRTGVSYGYTF; CDR3 DNA: TGTGCCAGCAGGCGGACAGGAGTAAGCTATGGCTACACCTTC
CDR3 length: 13; V gene: TRBV30; J gene: TRBJ1-4; clone size: .; D gene: .; CDR3 protein: CAWSGDTNEKLFF; CDR3 DNA: TGTGCCTGGAGTGGGGACACAAATGAAAAACTGTTTTTT
CDR3 length: 16; V gene: TRBV18; J gene: TRBJ2-5; clone size: .; D gene: .; CDR3 protein: CASSPPSYTPGETQYF; CDR3 DNA: TGTGCCAGCTCACCACCAAGCTACACGCCGGGGGAGACCCAGTACTTC
CDR3 length: 16; V gene: TRBV6-1; J gene: TRBJ2-2; clone size: once; D gene: TRBD1; CDR3 protein: CASSVPGQGGTGELFF; CDR3 DNA: TGTGCCAGCAGTGTCCCGGGACAGGGGGGAACCGGGGAGCTGTTTTTT
CDR3 length: 16; V gene: TRBV19; J gene: TRBJ1-3; clone size: .; D gene: .; CDR3 protein: CASSKPSGEEGNTIYF; CDR3 DNA: TGTGCCAGTAGTAAACCGTCGGGGGAGGAAGGAAACACCATATATTTT
CDR3 length: 16; V gene: TRBV28; J gene: TRBJ1-1; clone size: once; D gene: TRBD1; CDR3 protein: CASRSDRGQLNTEAFF; CDR3 DNA: TGTGCCAGCAGATCTGACAGGGGGCAGTTGAACACTGAAGCTTTCTTT
CDR3 length: 14; V gene: TRBV2; J gene: TRBJ1-2; clone size: .; D gene: .; CDR3 protein: CASSDQGPSYGYTF; CDR3 DNA: TGTGCCAGCAGTGATCAGGGGCCCAGCTATGGCTACACCTTC
CDR3 length: 12; V gene: TRBV10-3; J gene: TRBJ1-1; clone size: .; D gene: TRBD1; CDR3 protein: CAIRGTDAEAFF; CDR3 DNA: TGTGCCATCAGAGGGACAGACGCTGAAGCTTTCTTT
CDR3 length: 14; V gene: TRBV27; J gene: TRBJ2-5; clone size: .; D gene: .; CDR3 protein: CASSFSAGEETQYF; CDR3 DNA: TGTGCCAGCAGTTTTTCCGCAGGGGAAGAGACCCAGTACTTC
CDR3 length: 12; V gene: TRBV30; J gene: TRBJ1-2; clone size: .; D gene: .; CDR3 protein: CAASTVNYGYTF; CDR3 DNA: TGTGCCGCCTCGACGGTGAACTATGGCTACACCTTC
CDR3 length: 14; V gene: TRBV5-1; J gene: TRBJ1-4; clone size: .; D gene: TRBD1; CDR3 protein: CASRNGTGVEKLFF; CDR3 DNA: TGCGCCAGCAGAAACGGGACAGGGGTCGAAAAACTGTTTTTT
CDR3 length: 14; V gene: TRBV6-6; J gene: TRBJ2-3; clone size: once; D gene: .; CDR3 protein: CASSYRSLADTQYF; CDR3 DNA: TGTGCCAGCAGTTACCGCTCACTAGCAGATACGCAGTATTTT
CDR3 length: 14; V gene: TRBV7-3; J gene: TRBJ2-7; clone size: .; D gene: .; CDR3 protein: CASSPRDNSYEQYF; CDR3 DNA: TGCGCCAGCAGCCCGAGGGACAACTCCTACGAGCAGTACTTC
CDR3 length: 13; V gene: TRBV6-1; J gene: TRBJ1-5; clone size: few; D gene: TRBD1; CDR3 protein: CASSVTGDQPQHF; CDR3 DNA: TGTGCCAGCAGTGTGACAGGGGATCAGCCCCAGCATTTT
CDR3 length: 14; V gene: TRBV7-6; J gene: TRBJ2-7; clone size: .; D gene: .; CDR3 protein: CASSLDGSPYEQYF; CDR3 DNA: TGTGCCAGCAGCTTAGACGGCAGTCCCTACGAGCAGTACTTC
CDR3 length: 14; V gene: TRBV5-1; J gene: TRBJ1-1; clone size: .; D gene: TRBD1; CDR3 protein: CASSFGTGFGEAFF; CDR3 DNA: TGCGCCAGCAGCTTCGGGACAGGGTTCGGCGAAGCTTTCTTT
CDR3 length: 19; V gene: TRBV5-1; J gene: TRBJ2-7; clone size: .; D gene: TRBD2; CDR3 protein: CASSLAQPGLAGGQGEQYF; CDR3 DNA: TGCGCCAGCAGCTTGGCCCAACCGGGACTAGCGGGAGGACAGGGCGAGCAGTACTTC
CDR3 length: 14; V gene: TRBV2; J gene: TRBJ2-1; clone size: .; D gene: .; CDR3 protein: CASTKRERGNEQFF; CDR3 DNA: TGTGCCAGCACTAAACGGGAGCGAGGGAATGAGCAGTTCTTC
CDR3 length: 14; V gene: TRBV19; J gene: TRBJ2-7; clone size: .; D gene: TRBD2; CDR3 protein: CASSILADSYEQYF; CDR3 DNA: TGTGCCAGTAGTATACTAGCGGATTCCTACGAGCAGTACTTC
CDR3 length: 15; V gene: TRBV5-1; J gene: TRBJ2-6; clone size: .; D gene: .; CDR3 protein: CASSGRLSGANVLTF; CDR3 DNA: TGCGCCAGCAGCGGACGGCTCTCTGGGGCCAACGTCCTGACTTTC
CDR3 length: 15; V gene: TRBV5-1; J gene: TRBJ2-1; clone size: .; D gene: .; CDR3 protein: CASSFDASSYNEQFF; CDR3 DNA: TGCGCCAGCAGCTTCGATGCGAGCTCCTACAATGAGCAGTTCTTC
CDR3 length: 18; V gene: TRBV5-4; J gene: TRBJ1-3; clone size: .; D gene: TRBD1; CDR3 protein: CASSFGDRAGASGNTIYF; CDR3 DNA: TGTGCCAGCAGCTTCGGAGACAGGGCTGGGGCCTCTGGAAACACCATATATTTT
CDR3 length: 14; V gene: TRBV5-6; J gene: TRBJ2-7; clone size: .; D gene: .; CDR3 protein: CASSLGTSSYEQYF; CDR3 DNA: TGTGCCAGCAGCCTAGGGACTTCCTCCTACGAGCAGTACTTC
CDR3 length: 15; V gene: TRBV11-3; J gene: TRBJ2-1; clone size: .; D gene: .; CDR3 protein: CASSHGPETYNEQFF; CDR3 DNA: TGTGCCAGCAGTCACGGACCCGAGACCTACAATGAGCAGTTCTTC
CDR3 length: 13; V gene: TRBV5-4; J gene: TRBJ2-7; clone size: once; D gene: .; CDR3 protein: CASSLGGTYEQYF; CDR3 DNA: TGTGCCAGCAGCTTGGGGGGGACCTACGAGCAGTACTTC
CDR3 length: 13; V gene: TRBV6-5; J gene: TRBJ2-3; clone size: .; D gene: .; CDR3 protein: CASSYPGTDTQYF; CDR3 DNA: TGTGCCAGCAGTTACCCTGGCACAGATACGCAGTATTTT
CDR3 length: 14; V gene: TRBV5-4; J gene: TRBJ2-3; clone size: .; D gene: .; CDR3 protein: CASSLLRTTDTQYF; CDR3 DNA: TGTGCCAGCAGCTTACTTAGAACCACAGATACGCAGTATTTT
CDR3 length: 12; V gene: TRBV2; J gene: TRBJ2-7; clone size: .; D gene: TRBD1; CDR3 protein: CASADRDYEQYF; CDR3 DNA: TGTGCCAGCGCGGACAGGGACTACGAGCAGTACTTC
CDR3 length: 13; V gene: TRBV29-1; J gene: TRBJ2-5; clone size: .; D gene: .; CDR3 protein: CSAGPSGAETQYF; CDR3 DNA: TGCAGCGCCGGGCCTTCTGGGGCCGAGACCCAGTACTTC
CDR3 length: 13; V gene: TRBV5-1; J gene: TRBJ1-2; clone size: few; D gene: TRBD1; CDR3 protein: CASSLDRGDGYTF; CDR3 DNA: TGCGCCAGCAGCCTGGACAGGGGGGATGGCTACACCTTC
CDR3 length: 17; V gene: TRBV28; J gene: TRBJ1-5; clone size: .; D gene: .; CDR3 protein: CASRYSNQAGRDQPQHF; CDR3 DNA: TGTGCCAGCAGATACTCCAATCAAGCGGGACGCGATCAGCCCCAGCATTTT
CDR3 length: 15; V gene: TRBV11-2; J gene: TRBJ2-7; clone size: .; D gene: .; CDR3 protein: CASSLLREFSYEQYF; CDR3 DNA: TGTGCCAGCAGCTTACTTCGGGAATTCTCCTACGAGCAGTACTTC
CDR3 length: 12; V gene: TRBV5-6; J gene: TRBJ2-1; clone size: .; D gene: .; CDR3 protein: CASSSPPDEQFF; CDR3 DNA: TGTGCCAGCAGCAGCCCCCCCGATGAGCAGTTCTTC
CDR3 length: 15; V gene: TRBV6-1; J gene: TRBJ2-3; clone size: once; D gene: TRBD1; CDR3 protein: CASIPPGQGTDTQYF; CDR3 DNA: TGTGCCAGCATTCCACCGGGACAGGGCACAGATACGCAGTATTTT